Below, 23 T cell receptor beta chains from the same sample are listed, as sequenced in a study of cytomegalovirus exposure and HLA in healthy donors. PCR employed 60 Vbeta and 13 Jbeta primers. Data came from immunoSEQ multiplex PCR; TCRdb stores just in-frame clones and leaves some out. The top ten hold less than 3.5% of the sample, which has about 150,000 clones, about three quarters seen once. The sample was PBMCs. These receptors were taken from a man aged 40-50 years in good health and CMV-seropositive.

In its sample, this clone was seen a few times. At one boundary the junction diverges from the germline segment, which might be a read error. V gene TRBV7-9 combines with J gene TRBJ1-4, with TRBD1 identical over 8 bases. The germline gives CDR1 SEHNR, CDR2 FQNEAQ (reference sequence). The CDR3 has 14 residues. CDR3 region: CSSSRGQGGEKLFF. The CDR3 DNA sequence: TGTTCCAGCAGCCGTGGACAGGGCGGTGAAAAACTGTTTTTT.

The chain employs TRBV6-6 and TRBJ1-1; 7 bases map to TRBD1. V shed 6 bases and J 0 bases; nucleotides not matched to a gene: 10. CDR1 is MNHNY, CDR2 SVGAGI, per germline (reference sequence). This CDR3 has 16 amino acids. The CDR3 DNA sequence: TGTGCCAGCAGCGACCGGACAGGTCCCCTGAACACTGAAGCTTTCTTT. Protein: CASSDRTGPLNTEAFF.

The V gene is TRBV10-3, the J gene TRBJ2-7; maybe TRBD1 (5 bases). CDR3 length: 17 residues. Germline lookup yields CDR1 ENHRY and CDR2 SYGVKD. V lost 1 base, J lost 2 bases, and 18 bases lay in between. The chain's CDR3 is CAISEFGSSGFTYEQYF. The CDR3 DNA reads as TGTGCCATCAGTGAGTTTGGTTCGTCAGGGTTCACCTACGAGCAGTACTTC.

The J gene is TRBJ2-3, the V gene TRBV5-4, with TRBD2 identical over 9 bases. In germline, CDR1 is SGHNT, CDR2 YYREEE (reference sequence). With V trimmed by 4 bases and J by 3 bases, 15 bases remained unmatched. This CDR3 region has 18 residues. In DNA, the CDR3 is TGTGCCAGCAGCCCCCTGGCGGGAGGGCCGGGTTTGACAGATACGCAGTATTTT. Protein: CASSPLAGGPGLTDTQYF.

The genes are TRBV7-9 and TRBJ2-2, with D perhaps matching TRBD2 (6 bases). This CDR3 region has 16 residues. Trimming removed 4 bases from V and 1 base from J, with 13 bases in between. The germline gives CDR1 SEHNR, CDR2 FQNEAQ (reference sequence). CDR3 DNA: TGTGCCAGCAGCTCGCGACTAGACGGGAACACCGGGGAGCTGTTTTTT. Protein sequence: CASSSRLDGNTGELFF.

This rearrangement joins TRBV4-1 to TRBJ1-1; 8 bases map to TRBD1. This CDR3 is 14 amino acids long. The ends lost 5 bases at V and 8 bases at J; junction bases unmatched: 10. Germline-derived CDR1 and CDR2 are MGHRA and YSYEKL. The CDR3 nucleotides read TGCGCCAGCAGCTCACCAAATAACAGGGGGGAAGCTTTCTTT. Translated, it gives CASSSPNNRGEAFF.

The rearrangement links TRBV7-3 to TRBJ2-3; TRBD2 aligns across 7 bases. The CDR3 has 17 amino acids. The ends lost 0 bases at V and 1 base at J; junction bases unmatched: 7. Germline CDR1 SGHTA, CDR2 FQGTGA. The CDR3 reads CASSLTLALAGTDTQYF. The DNA for the CDR3 is TGTGCCAGCAGCTTAACGTTGGCGCTAGCGGGCACAGATACGCAGTATTTT.

The rearrangement joins TRBV10-3 to TRBJ1-1; no firm D call. The CDR3 is 15 amino acids. Germline V gives CDR1 ENHRY, CDR2 SYGVKD. The germline V and J ends were trimmed by 2 bases and 0 bases, with 10 bases remaining between them. DNA for the CDR3: TGTGCCATCAGTGAGATGCCGGCGGTGAACACTGAAGCTTTCTTT. This codes for CAISEMPAVNTEAFF.

A single count supports this clone. The chain combines TRBV7-8 with TRBJ1-2, with 11 bases aligning to TRBD1. Germline V gene lookup returns CDR1 SGHVS and CDR2 FQNEAQ. Germline trimming cut 5 bases from V and 6 bases from J; bases unmatched to any gene: 14. This CDR3 spans 17 amino acids. The CDR3 coding sequence is TGTGCCAGCAGCCAGAGGACAGGGGGCGCCGGTACGGATGGCTACACCTTC. It is translated as CASSQRTGGAGTDGYTF.

The chain employs TRBV5-1 and TRBJ2-5; possible D gene TRBD2, 5 bases. This CDR3 spans 13 amino acids. V lost 4 bases to trimming and J lost 5 bases, with 12 bases between them. Germline V gives CDR1 SGHRS, CDR2 YFSETQ. DNA of the CDR3: TGCGCCAGCAGCAGTGGGGAGTGGGAGACCCAGTACTTC. Its protein is CASSSGEWETQYF.

This clone was counted only a few times. The chain is built from TRBV5-4 and TRBJ2-7, with 7 positions matching TRBD2. In germline, CDR1 is SGHNT, CDR2 YYREEE (reference sequence). The J segment lost 0 bases and the V segment lost 3 bases, leaving 9 bases of the junction unmatched. The CDR3 has 16 amino acids. CDR3 protein: CASSWGGKAVSYEQYF. The CDR3 coding sequence is TGTGCCAGCAGCTGGGGGGGGAAAGCCGTCTCCTACGAGCAGTACTTC.

The rearrangement links TRBV25-1 to TRBJ2-5; D not certain. Trimming pared 7 bases from V and 1 base from J, leaving 7 bases between. Germline CDR1 reads MGHDK; CDR2 reads SYGVNS. The CDR3 sequence is 12 residues long. CDR3 in DNA: TGTGCCAGCAATCAGATCCAAGAGACCCAGTACTTC. Its protein product is CASNQIQETQYF.

This clone came up a few times. V is TRBV13 and J is TRBJ2-7, with unresolved D. The CDR3 extends over 14 amino acids. Trimming removed 5 bases from V and 0 bases from J, with 11 bases in between. In germline, CDR1 is PRHDT, CDR2 FYEKMQ (reference sequence). The CDR3 spells CASSRLLFSYEQYF. The CDR3 coding sequence is TGTGCCAGCAGCCGTTTACTATTCTCCTACGAGCAGTACTTC.

The chain uses TRBV7-9 and TRBJ1-1; 9 nucleotides align to TRBD1. This CDR3 region has 14 residues. Looked up from germline, CDR1 is SEHNR and CDR2 is FQNEAQ (reference sequence). V was pared by 2 bases and J by 5 bases, with 3 bases of the junction left unmatched. The CDR3 DNA reads TGTGCCAGCAGCTTATCGGACAGGGGAACTGAAGCTTTCTTT. Protein sequence: CASSLSDRGTEAFF.

J is TRBJ2-7 and V is TRBV9; 11 bases align to TRBD2. The CDR3 has 15 amino acids. Trimming cost V 0 bases and J 1 base; bases outside gene matches: 0. From germline, CDR1 is SGDLS and CDR2 YYNGEE. Here the CDR3 DNA reads TGTGCCAGCAGCGTAGGACTAGCGGGGTCCTACGAGCAGTACTTC. The encoded protein is CASSVGLAGSYEQYF.

The rearrangement uses TRBV15 and TRBJ1-2; 9 bases match TRBD1. The ends lost 2 bases at V and 10 bases at J; junction bases unmatched: 8. CDR1 is LNHNV, CDR2 YYDKDF, per germline (reference sequence). The CDR3 is made up of 14 amino acids. In DNA, the CDR3 is TGTGCCACCAGCAGAAGGACAGGGGAGGATGACTACACCTTC. This encodes CATSRRTGEDDYTF.

The chain recombines TRBV6-6 with TRBJ2-7; TRBD2 is a possible D gene (6 bases). Between the trimmed V and J ends, which lost 3 bases and 6 bases, there was a span of 6 bases. Germline CDR1 is MNHNY and CDR2 is SVGAGI (reference sequence). This CDR3 comprises 11 residues. The CDR3 region has the DNA TGTGCCAGCAGTTATAGCGGCGAGCAGTACTTC. Protein sequence: CASSYSGEQYF.

In the case of this clone: The sample contains more than one DNA sequence encoding this CDR3. CDR3 nucleotides: TGTGCCATCAGTGGGACAGGGAACACTGAAGCTTTCTTT. This sequence encodes CAISGTGNTEAFF. The rearrangement joins TRBV10-3 to TRBJ1-1; 7 bases fit TRBD1. CDR3 size: 13 residues. CDR1 and CDR2 (germline): ENHRY, SYGVKD. The ends lost 4 bases at V and 1 base at J; junction bases unmatched: 0.

The chain has TRBV27 and TRBJ1-3; the D gene is possibly TRBD1 (6 bases). The CDR3 totals 16 residues. Germline loops: CDR1 MNHEY, CDR2 SMNVEV (reference sequence). V lost 5 bases, J lost 0 bases, and 14 bases lay in between. The CDR3 sequence is CASSPKWDNSGNTIYF. DNA for the CDR3: TGTGCCAGCAGTCCCAAGTGGGACAACTCTGGAAACACCATATATTTT.

This chain links TRBV15 with TRBJ2-7, with 8 bases fitting TRBD1. Germline-derived CDR1 and CDR2 are LNHNV and YYDKDF (reference sequence). The trim removed 6 bases at V and 3 bases at J, leaving 10 bases unmatched. The CDR3 consists of 15 residues. The DNA for the CDR3 is TGTGCCACCAGTAATGACAGGGGACCCTACTACGAGCAGTACTTC. Translated, it gives CATSNDRGPYYEQYF.

The chain combines TRBV7-8 with TRBJ2-7, with 10 bases fitting TRBD1. This CDR3 is built from 13 residues. The germline CDR1 and CDR2 sequences are SGHVS and FQNEAQ. After removal of 5 bases from V and 4 bases from J, the junction contained 2 bases not matched to a gene. DNA of the CDR3: TGTGCCAGCAGCCGGACAGGGGGGTACGAGCAGTACTTC. Its translation: CASSRTGGYEQYF.

The rearrangement uses TRBV29-1 and TRBJ2-2; maybe TRBD2 (5 bases). Deletions cut 6 bases from V and 3 bases from J, with 17 bases between. This CDR3 is 15 amino acids long. Per the germline V gene, CDR1 is SQVTM and CDR2 is ANQGSEA. CDR3 DNA: TGCAGCGTAGCTAGCACCCCTGGAGACACCGGGGAGCTGTTTTTT. Its translation is CSVASTPGDTGELFF.

The rearrangement uses TRBV7-8 and TRBJ2-7; 7 bases line up with TRBD1. The CDR3 contains 15 residues. The trim removed 2 bases at V and 2 bases at J, leaving 6 bases unmatched. Germline V gene data show CDR1 as SGHVS and CDR2 as FQNEAQ. CDR3 nucleotide sequence: TGTGCCAGCAGCTTATTTTCACAGGGGCCCTACGAGCAGTACTTC. Its protein product is CASSLFSQGPYEQYF. The variable domain in full, completed from reference TRBV7-8 and TRBJ2-7, reads GAGVSQSPRYKVAKRGQDVALRCDPISGHVSLFWYQQALGQGPEFLTYFQNEAQLDKSGLPSDRFFAERPEGSVSTLKIQRTQQEDSAVYLCASSLFSQGPYEQYFGPGTRLTVT.